Shown below are 21 T cell receptor beta chains from a single sample sequenced in a study of blood T cell repertoires in COVID-19. Assay: immunoSEQ multiplex PCR; the TCRdb copy retains only in-frame clones and omits some. There are roughly 250,000 clones in the sample; roughly 86% occur only once, and 3% to 4% lies in the top ten. The sample comprised PBMCs or T cells enriched from blood (not recorded which). The receptors shown here come from a woman aged 40 to 50 with acute COVID-19.

V gene TRBV3-1 (or the pseudogene TRBV3-2) combines with J gene TRBJ2-7; D gene uncertain. This CDR3 has 14 amino acids. Germline V gives CDR1 LGHDT, CDR2 YNNKEL (reference sequence). V lost 3 bases and J lost 3, with 12 bases in between. The CDR3 here is CASSHWAGVYEQYF. CDR3 DNA sequence: TGTGCCAGCAGCCATTGGGCTGGCGTCTACGAGCAGTACTTC.

This clone was seen once. The chain carries TRBV19 and TRBJ2-1; 9 bases agree with TRBD2. J gave up 8 bases and V 2 bases, and 7 bases lay outside the gene matches. Germline assignment: CDR1 LNHDA and CDR2 SQIVND (reference sequence). The CDR3 loop spans 15 amino acids. As DNA, the CDR3 is TGTGCCAGTAGTATATTTAGCGGGAGTTTCTATGAGCAGTTCTTC. It codes for CASSIFSGSFYEQFF. The whole variable domain, remainder taken from reference TRBV19 and TRBJ2-1, is DGGITQSPKYLFRKEGQNVTLSCEQNLNHDAMYWYRQDPGQGLRLIYYSQIVNDFQKGDIAEGYSVSREKKESFPLTVTSAQKNPTAFYLCASSIFSGSFYEQFFGPGTRLTVL.

The chain has TRBV2 and TRBJ1-4; tentative D call: TRBD1 (6 bases). The germline gives CDR1 SNHLY, CDR2 FYNNEI. V was pared by 3 bases and J by 6 bases, with 11 bases between. The CDR3 is 14 amino acids. The CDR3 DNA sequence: TGTGCCAGCAGTGAGAACAGGGATGATGAAAAACTGTTTTTT. The encoded protein is CASSENRDDEKLFF.

The rearrangement links TRBV5-1 to TRBJ1-5, with D unclear. Germline V lookup: CDR1 SGHRS, CDR2 YFSETQ. This CDR3 region has 13 residues. The V end lost 5 bases, the J end lost 5 bases, and 11 bases lay between the germline ends. Written as DNA, the CDR3 is TGCGCCAGCAGATCGGACTGGGATCAGCCCCAGCATTTT. It yields the protein CASRSDWDQPQHF.

The rearrangement uses TRBV19 and TRBJ1-6; 7 bases agree with TRBD1. This CDR3 contains 17 residues. The J segment lost 6 bases and the V segment lost 4 bases, leaving 12 bases of the junction unmatched. CDR1 is LNHDA and CDR2 is SQIVND in the germline V gene (reference sequence). The DNA of the CDR3 is TGTGCCAGTAGTACGACCGGGACAGCCACGGGTAATTCACCCCTCCACTTT. Translating it yields CASSTTGTATGNSPLHF.

V is TRBV5-8 and J is TRBJ2-1; D is possibly TRBD1 (5 bases). V lost 8 bases and J 4 bases, leaving 16 bases between the germline ends. Germline assignment: CDR1 SGHTS and CDR2 YDEGEE. CDR3 length: 14 amino acids. In nucleotides, the CDR3 is TGTGCCAGGGAAGGGGCCCCCCGTTACAATGAGCAGTTCTTC. Translation gives CAREGAPRYNEQFF.

The V gene is TRBV12-3 or TRBV12-4, the J gene TRBJ1-6; D is perhaps TRBD1 (5 bases). The CDR3 covers 13 residues. Trimming left V 5 bases short and J 10 bases short, with 12 bases between. DNA of the CDR3: TGTGCCAGCAGTCGGGCAGGGAAGTCACCCCTCCACTTT. Translating gives CASSRAGKSPLHF.

The chain has TRBV28 and TRBJ2-7; possible D gene TRBD1, 6 bases. There are 14 residues in the CDR3. Germline CDR1 MDHEN, CDR2 SYDVKM. Trimming pared 0 bases from V and 3 bases from J, leaving 9 bases between. The CDR3 region has the DNA TGTGCCAGCAGTTTATGGGGGGCGGACTACGAGCAGTACTTC. This translates into CASSLWGADYEQYF.

This clone was observed a few times. The chain is built from TRBV11-2 and TRBJ1-2, with D maybe TRBD1 (6 bases). This CDR3 has 15 residues. Germline V gene sequence: CDR1 SGHAT, CDR2 FQNNGV. Trimming stripped 4 bases from V and 3 bases from J, with 15 bases between. The DNA for the CDR3 is TGTGCCAGCAGCTCTATCCCACAGGGTGACTATGGCTACACCTTC. Translating it yields CASSSIPQGDYGYTF.

This rearrangement joins TRBV4-1 to TRBJ2-1; 14 bases line up with TRBD2. Germline CDR1 and CDR2: MGHRA and YSYEKL. The CDR3 is 17 residues long. After removal of 1 base from V and 10 bases from J, the junction contained 9 bases not matched to a gene. The CDR3, as DNA: TGCGCCAGCAGCCAAGTACCGGAGGGACTAGCGGGAGTAGAGCAGTTCTTC. Its protein product is CASSQVPEGLAGVEQFF.

V and J are TRBV30 and TRBJ1-5; D is unclear. The CDR3 totals 12 residues. Trimming took off 2 bases at V and 5 bases at J, with 7 bases between the two ends. Per the germline V gene, CDR1 is GTSNPN and CDR2 is SVGIG (reference sequence). CDR3 loop: CAWSSGYQPQHF. CDR3 nucleotides: TGTGCCTGGAGTTCGGGTTATCAGCCCCAGCATTTT.

The V gene is TRBV30, the J gene TRBJ2-1; 15 bases line up with TRBD2. CDR3 length: 17 residues. Germline CDR1 GTSNPN, CDR2 SVGIG (reference sequence). J gave up 5 bases and V 5 bases, and 10 bases lay outside the gene matches. CDR3: CAWVRGTSGRTHNEQFF. The CDR3 bases are TGTGCCTGGGTCCGGGGGACTAGCGGGAGGACCCACAATGAGCAGTTCTTC.

The chain carries TRBV7-9 and TRBJ1-2; D ambiguous. V was trimmed by 0 bases and J by 2 bases, leaving 13 bases between them. The length of the CDR3 is 16 residues. CDR1 is SEHNR and CDR2 is FQNEAQ in the germline V gene (reference sequence). CDR3 amino acids: CASSLAARVPNYGYTF. CDR3 DNA: TGTGCCAGCAGCTTAGCCGCTCGAGTTCCGAACTATGGCTACACCTTC.

The gene calls are TRBV10-1 and TRBJ1-4, with TRBD1 as a possible D gene (6 bases). CDR1 is WNHNN, CDR2 SYGVQD, per germline (reference sequence). Deletions cut 6 bases from V and 7 bases from J, with 18 bases between. There are 15 residues in the CDR3. CDR3 amino acids: CASSAGQNIGEKLFF. For the CDR3, the DNA is TGCGCCAGCAGCGCCGGACAGAACATTGGTGAAAAACTGTTTTTT.

This clone showed up just a few times. The chain links TRBV7-2 to TRBJ1-2; D not resolved. V lost 2 bases to trimming and J lost 4 bases, with 8 bases between them. Germline assignment: CDR1 SGHTA and CDR2 FQGNSA. The CDR3 spans 13 residues. CDR3 sequence reads: CASSLQAGYGYTF. CDR3 DNA: TGTGCCAGCAGCTTACAGGCCGGCTATGGCTACACCTTC.

This clone was recorded once. The chain recombines TRBV28 with TRBJ1-5; D is undetermined. This CDR3 is 12 amino acids long. Trimming shortened V by 7 bases and J by 3 bases, and 7 bases separated the two germline ends. CDR1 MDHEN and CDR2 SYDVKM come from the germline V gene. CDR3 nucleotide sequence: TGTGCCAGCACACAGCTCAATCAGCCCCAGCATTTT. Protein product: CASTQLNQPQHF.

This chain links TRBV6-6 with TRBJ1-2; D is ambiguous. CDR3 length: 13 residues. The V gene lost 2 bases and the J gene lost 2 bases, with 6 bases spanning the gap. CDR1 MNHNY and CDR2 SVGAGI come from the germline V gene (reference sequence). DNA for the CDR3: TGTGCCAGCAGTTACCTGGCAAACTATGGCTACACCTTC. This codes for CASSYLANYGYTF.

This clone has just one count. The chain combines TRBV9 with TRBJ2-1, with 14 bases lining up with TRBD2. V gave up 4 bases and J gave up 5 bases; unmatched junction bases: 11. Germline loops: CDR1 SGDLS, CDR2 YYNGEE. The CDR3 totals 18 residues. The CDR3, as DNA: TGTGCCAGCAGCTCAAGTCGGACTAGCGGGAGGCCAAACAATGAGCAGTTCTTC. Encoded protein: CASSSSRTSGRPNNEQFF. Full variable domain (missing parts from reference TRBV9 and TRBJ2-1): DSGVTQTPKHLITATGQRVTLRCSPRSGDLSVYWYQQSLDQGLQFLIQYYNGEERAKGNILERFSAQQFPDLHSELNLSSLELGDSALYFCASSSSRTSGRPNNEQFFGPGTRLTVL.

This clone was counted once. The chain recombines TRBV5-6 with TRBJ2-7; 7 positions match TRBD2. Per germline, CDR1 SGHDT and CDR2 YYEEEE. J gave up 5 bases and V 0 bases, and 8 bases lay outside the gene matches. This CDR3 spans 15 amino acids. The CDR3 is CASSLGTRRNNEQYF. The CDR3, as DNA: TGTGCCAGCAGCTTGGGGACTAGGAGGAATAACGAGCAGTACTTC.

The count of this clone is one. The genes are TRBV15 and TRBJ2-5; D might be TRBD2 (5 bases). CDR3 length: 15 residues. The germline V and J ends were trimmed by 0 bases and 5 bases, with 13 bases remaining between them. Per the germline V gene, CDR1 is LNHNV and CDR2 is YYDKDF (reference sequence). The CDR3 reads CATSRDPGSGETQYF. CDR3 coding DNA: TGTGCCACCAGCAGAGATCCGGGGAGCGGCGAGACCCAGTACTTC.

This clone was seen a single time. V is TRBV4-1 and J is TRBJ2-4, with TRBD2 matching over 7 bases. After removal of 0 bases from V and 0 bases from J, the junction contained 5 bases not matched to a gene. Germline V gives CDR1 MGHRA, CDR2 YSYEKL. The CDR3 loop spans 17 amino acids. The CDR3 DNA reads TGCGCCAGCAGCCAAGAGTTTCTAGCGGAAGCCAAAAACATTCAGTACTTC. Translation gives CASSQEFLAEAKNIQYF.